This T cell receptor beta chain originates from a study of blood T cell repertoires in COVID-19. Using immunoSEQ multiplex PCR, the repertoire was profiled, and TCRdb retains in-frame clones only, with some absent. Among over 150,000 clones listed, under 95% were seen once. This CDR3 region has 14 residues. V was cut by 0 bases and J by 1 base, with 3 bases left in between. The germline V gene has CDR1 SGHVS and CDR2 FQNEAQ. This receptor was taken from a man aged 50-59 years with acute or convalescent COVID-19. The sequenced sample consisted of peripheral blood. The chain recombines TRBV7-8 with TRBJ2-2; D gene ambiguous. The chain's CDR3 is CASSLARNTGELFF. DNA for the CDR3: TGTGCCAGCAGCTTAGCTAGGAACACCGGGGAGCTGTTTTTT. The full variable domain, its missing parts supplied by reference TRBV7-8 and TRBJ2-2, is GAGVSQSPRYKVAKRGQDVALRCDPISGHVSLFWYQQALGQGPEFLTYFQNEAQLDKSGLPSDRFFAERPEGSVSTLKIQRTQQEDSAVYLCASSLARNTGELFFGEGSRLTVL.